This T cell receptor beta chain was recorded in a study of T-cell memory formation after mild COVID-19. Overall study context: TCR clusters were mostly confined to one donor each.

In its sample, this clonotype was seen many times. Its antigen is not identified. Study-level findings and limits: CD4+ contracting clones were found mainly in CM and EM, and CD8+ ones in EMRA. Memory sampled before infection contained some responding clones, suggesting cross-reactive memory joined.

The germline CDR1 and CDR2 sequences are SEHNR and FQNEAQ (reference sequence). V lost 4 bases and J 3 bases, leaving 13 bases between the germline ends. The CDR3 has 14 residues. Employing constant-segment primers, 5'RACE generated TCR alpha and TCR beta cDNA libraries bearing sample barcodes and UMIs. Via MiXCR, TCRdb re-called the 5' RACE reads, giving one row per CDR3 protein. Altogether 80,000 to 90,000 distinct CDR3 sequences are present, approximately 23% being singletons, with the ten largest covering under 55%. The chain is built from TRBV7-9 and TRBJ2-7; the D is unclear. The TCR originated in a man aged 18-30 years who had mild COVID-19 (a few samples of this study predate the infection). Cell type and time point are not known. Input material: PBMCs or a T cell subset sorted from them (not recorded which). CDR3 region: CASSYQLGYYEQYF. The CDR3 bases are TGTGCCAGCAGCTATCAGCTGGGGTACTACGAGCAGTACTTC. The full variable domain, completed using reference TRBV7-9 and TRBJ2-7, is DTGVSQNPRHKITKRGQNVTFRCDPISEHNRLYWYRQTLGQGPEFLTYFQNEAQLEKSRLLSDRFSAERPKGSFSTLEIQRTEQGDSAMYLCASSYQLGYYEQYFGPGTRLTVT.